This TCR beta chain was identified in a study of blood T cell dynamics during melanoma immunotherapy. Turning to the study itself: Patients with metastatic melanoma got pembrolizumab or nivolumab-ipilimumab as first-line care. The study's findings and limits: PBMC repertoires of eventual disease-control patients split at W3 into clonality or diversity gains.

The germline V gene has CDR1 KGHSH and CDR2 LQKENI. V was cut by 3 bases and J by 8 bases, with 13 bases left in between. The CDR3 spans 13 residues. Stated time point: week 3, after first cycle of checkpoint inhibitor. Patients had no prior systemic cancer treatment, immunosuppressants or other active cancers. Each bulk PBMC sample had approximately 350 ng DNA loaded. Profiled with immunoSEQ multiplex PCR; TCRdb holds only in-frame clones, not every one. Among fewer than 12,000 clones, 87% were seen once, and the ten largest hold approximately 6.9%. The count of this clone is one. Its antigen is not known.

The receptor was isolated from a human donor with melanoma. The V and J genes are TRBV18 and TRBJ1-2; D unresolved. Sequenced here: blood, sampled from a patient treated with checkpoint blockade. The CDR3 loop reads CASSPRLIEGYTF. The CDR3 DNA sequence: TGTGCCAGCTCACCTAGGTTGATAGAAGGCTACACCTTC.